This TCR beta chain was recovered during a study of CD8+CD57+ T cells in acquired aplastic anemia. Genomic DNA served as template for TCR beta VDJ and CDR3 profiling. TCRdb independently ran MiXCR on the reads; one entry per CDR3 protein. The sample yields some 190,000 distinct CDR3 sequences, around half seen once. Losses at the gene ends were 1 base for V and 6 bases for J; bases not matched to a gene: 2. The germline gives CDR1 KGHDR, CDR2 SFDVKD. CDR3 size: 15 residues. The chain is built from TRBV24-1 and TRBJ2-1, with 10 bases identical to TRBD1. The TCR was taken from a human donor in good health. What was sequenced was sorted CD4+, CD8+, or CD8+CD57+ T cells (not recorded which) from PBMCs. CDR3 protein: CATSDLGTGVNEQFF. DNA of the CDR3: TGTGCCACCAGTGATTTAGGGACAGGGGTCAATGAGCAGTTCTTC.